This record covers a single T cell receptor beta chain. Its antigen has not been determined. No much larger clone exists at a distance of one base, and base qualities are not known. The immunoSEQ Assay, a bias-controlled multiplex PCR, was used to amplify TCRbeta CDR3 regions from genomic DNA. The paper's processing steps were these. Nucleated cell counts per sample were estimated from amplification of reference gene primers within the assay. To quantify the absolute abundance of each unique TCRbeta CDR3 rearrangement, sequence reads were collapsed and filtered. For each sample, productive Simpson clonality was calculated as the square root of Simpson's diversity index across productive rearrangements. TCRdb mirrors the immuneACCESS table, restricted to in-frame sequences. Some clones are absent from its copies; in checked studies, under half trace to an unresolved V gene, and the reason for the others is unknown. V and J calls and clone size follow that table, whereas D and trimming were derived from the DNA. The sample includes around 360,000 clones, with 87% observed a single time. 10% of the sample comes from the top ten.

The data stem from a study of blood T cell repertoires in COVID-19 (dated by TCRdb to the early 2020s). Regarding the study in general: Samples from collaborators originated in the United States, Italy and Spain and spanned both the acute and convalescent phases of COVID-19. Samples came from the ongoing ImmuneRACE study (first 160 participants) plus 1,254 subjects from 6 global collaborators. The material from the prospective study consisted of cDNA or gDNA derived from T cells, B-cell-depleted T cells, or PBMCs. Where available, HLA class I and class II types were obtained from metadata supplied by the sample provider rather than from assay-based typing. A freely available public database, intended as a resource for researchers studying the immune response to SARS-CoV-2, is where the repertoires were released. Subjects who had been exposed to COVID-19, were actively infected with it, or had recovered from it provided the deeply sampled blood TCRbeta repertoires that made up the dataset. The sample metadata nearly always contained a de-identified subject ID, COVID-19 status, age in years and sex.

Reading the germline V gene gives CDR1 SGHRS and CDR2 YFSETQ. Counted from cysteine to phenylalanine, this CDR3 has 18 amino acids. Just the 54-base CDR3 DNA is kept, in frame starting at base 1. After removal of 2 bases from V and 1 base from J, the junction retains 13 bases not matched to a gene. At one collaborating source in Seattle, patients were enrolled during active infection and were followed longitudinally through the course of disease. Whole blood was collected in K2EDTA tubes by collaborating institutions according to the institutions' own protocols. Collaborator samples were shipped for TCRbeta analysis as frozen whole blood, isolated PBMCs, or DNA extracted from either sample type. General study outcomes and caveats: The amount of clinical and demographic metadata varied by source and participant and was provided uncurated.

The origin of this receptor is a woman aged 30 to 39 with COVID-19, enrolled during active disease. Sequencing used peripheral blood. The chain is made from TRBV5-1 and TRBJ2-5, with 8 junctional bases fitting TRBD1. The CDR3 in this case is CASSFFPLDGQGQETQYF. The DNA sequence follows: TGCGCCAGCAGCTTTTTTCCCCTAGACGGACAGGGCCAAGAGACCCAGTACTTC. Extended through the reference TRBV5-1 and TRBJ2-5 proteins, this CDR3 yields the full variable domain: KAGVTQTPRYLIKTRGQQVTLSCSPISGHRSVSWYQQTPGQGLQFLFEYFSETQRNKGNFPGRFSGRQFSNSRSEMNVSTLELGDSALYLCASSFFPLDGQGQETQYFGPGTRLLVL.